One sample yielded the 7 T cell receptor beta chains listed below, sequenced in a study of T-cell memory formation after mild COVID-19. TCRdb fed the 5' RACE reads into MiXCR, producing one record per CDR3 protein. Among some 120,000 distinct CDR3 sequences listed, 16% were seen once. Material: PBMCs or a T cell subset sorted from them (not recorded which). The receptor source for this set is an adult woman who had mild COVID-19 (a few samples of this study predate the infection). Cell type and time point are not known.

Written as DNA, the CDR3 is TGTGCCAGCAGCGGCGGGAGGGGAGATCGGACCGGGGAGCTGTTTTTT. Protein: CASSGGRGDRTGELFF. The chain recombines TRBV6-6 with TRBJ2-2, with 9 bases aligning to TRBD2. Unmatched junction bases numbered 10, after V lost 6 bases and J lost 5 bases. There are 16 residues in the CDR3. Germline CDR1 MNHNY, CDR2 SVGAGI (reference sequence).

This clonotype has a handful of counts. This rearrangement joins TRBV9 to TRBJ2-3, with 12 bases matching TRBD2. Germline V lookup: CDR1 SGDLS, CDR2 YYNGEE. The trim removed 0 bases at V and 5 bases at J, leaving 13 bases unmatched. The CDR3 has 19 amino acids. The CDR3: CASSVGFSSSGRARDTQYF. CDR3 nucleotide sequence: TGTGCCAGCAGCGTAGGATTCTCCTCTAGCGGGAGGGCAAGAGATACGCAGTATTTT. Complete variable domain (other parts from reference TRBV9 and TRBJ2-3): DSGVTQTPKHLITATGQRVTLRCSPRSGDLSVYWYQQSLDQGLQFLIQYYNGEERAKGNILERFSAQQFPDLHSELNLSSLELGDSALYFCASSVGFSSSGRARDTQYFGPGTRLTVL.

V usage is TRBV29-1 and J usage is TRBJ1-1; 10 bases are shared with TRBD1. Trimming removed 0 bases from V and 11 bases from J; junction bases left unmatched: 6. The CDR3 runs 13 residues. Germline CDR1 and CDR2: SQVTM and ANQGSEA. CDR3 residues: CSVEEGQGWAAFF. In nucleotides, the CDR3 is TGCAGCGTTGAAGAGGGACAGGGGTGGGCTGCTTTCTTT.

This chain links TRBV11-2 with TRBJ2-1; 15 bases line up with TRBD2. The length of the CDR3 is 15 residues. V dropped 4 bases and J dropped 7; count of bases not matched to a gene: 2. Germline V CDR1 and CDR2: SGHAT, FQNNGV. The CDR3 spells CASSSGTSGGNEQFF. The CDR3 DNA sequence: TGTGCCAGCAGCTCAGGGACTAGCGGGGGGAATGAGCAGTTCTTC.

As DNA, the CDR3 is TGTGCCAGCAGCCCAACACAGGCAGTTGGACAGCCCCAGCATTTT. Its translation is CASSPTQAVGQPQHF. The gene calls are TRBV7-2 and TRBJ1-5; weak D call: TRBD1 (5 bases). The V end was cut by 5 bases, the J end by 7 bases, with 18 bases between. The CDR3 covers 15 residues. Germline V gene sequence: CDR1 SGHTA, CDR2 FQGNSA.

The chain carries TRBV19 and TRBJ2-7, with 10 positions matching TRBD1. V was pared by 5 bases and J by 3 bases, with 4 bases of the junction left unmatched. The CDR3 runs 14 residues. Germline V CDR1 and CDR2: LNHDA, SQIVND (reference sequence). The CDR3 DNA reads TGTGCCAGTAGTCCCGGGACAGGGGACTACGAGCAGTACTTC. Translation gives CASSPGTGDYEQYF.

The chain combines TRBV15 with TRBJ2-5; the match to TRBD1 covers 8 bases. CDR3 length equals 15 residues. The ends lost 0 bases at V and 5 bases at J; junction bases unmatched: 5. Per the germline V gene, CDR1 is LNHNV and CDR2 is YYDKDF (reference sequence). The CDR3 here is CATSRDQGAQETQYF. The CDR3 coding sequence is TGTGCCACCAGCAGAGATCAGGGGGCTCAGGAGACCCAGTACTTC.